Listed below are T cell receptor beta chains from one sample, sequenced in a study of shared clonotypes between healthy human individuals. Assay: immunoSEQ multiplex PCR; the TCRdb copy retains only in-frame clones and omits some. The data show approximately 740,000 clones, with 80% to 95% seen just once and around 24% held by the top ten. The specimen was naive CD8+ T cells sorted from blood. All receptors derive from a man aged 30-40 years in good health. CDR3s include the opening cysteine and the closing phenylalanine or tryptophan. A D gene is named only where the DNA matches it firmly. Rows give clone size only sometimes, using once, few, many, or a class for an expanded clone.

abundance,v_gene,j_gene,len,d_gene,CDR3aa,CDR3nt
NA,TRBV7-9,TRBJ2-3,15,NA,CASSLVSGGPDTQYF,TGTGCCAGCAGCTTAGTTTCGGGGGGCCCAGATACGCAGTATTTT
NA,TRBV7-9,TRBJ2-3,18,TRBD2,CASSSTAKLAGEEDTQYF,TGTGCCAGCAGCTCGACCGCCAAGCTAGCGGGGGAGGAAGATACGCAGTATTTT
NA,TRBV5-6,TRBJ1-3,12,NA,CASSFSAGTIYF,TGTGCCAGCAGCTTTAGCGCAGGCACCATATATTTT
NA,TRBV6-1,TRBJ2-7,15,TRBD2,CASSERGLASYEQYF,TGTGCCAGCAGTGAACGGGGACTAGCGTCCTACGAGCAGTACTTC
NA,TRBV19,TRBJ2-7,14,TRBD1,CASSPSGTAYEQYF,TGTGCCAGTAGTCCCTCCGGGACAGCCTACGAGCAGTACTTC
NA,TRBV7-9,TRBJ2-1,15,NA,CASSLGRGLLNEQFF,TGTGCCAGCAGCTTAGGACGGGGGTTACTCAATGAGCAGTTCTTC
NA,TRBV6-1,TRBJ1-4,14,NA,CASSETAGWFYLFF,TGTGCCAGCAGTGAAACGGCAGGGTGGTTCTATCTGTTTTTT
NA,TRBV4-3,TRBJ2-1,12,NA,CASSQEGGEQFF,TGCGCCAGCAGCCAAGAGGGAGGTGAGCAGTTCTTC
NA,TRBV5-3,TRBJ2-5,21,TRBD2,CARSLEQGVTPSGRFGETQYF,TGTGCCAGAAGCTTGGAACAGGGGGTCACCCCTAGCGGGAGATTCGGGGAGACCCAGTACTTC
NA,TRBV29-1,TRBJ2-4,16,TRBD2,CSVGALAGEVKNIQYF,TGCAGCGTTGGGGCCCTAGCGGGAGAGGTCAAAAACATTCAGTACTTC
NA,TRBV7-2,TRBJ2-7,14,NA,CASSLVTGRDEQYF,TGTGCCAGCAGCTTAGTCACGGGGCGAGACGAGCAGTACTTC
NA,TRBV27,TRBJ1-1,14,NA,CASSLGRKNTEAFF,TGTGCCAGCAGTTTGGGACGAAAGAACACTGAAGCTTTCTTT
NA,TRBV14,TRBJ1-3,16,NA,CASSAQGFFTGNTIYF,TGTGCCAGCAGCGCCCAGGGTTTTTTTACCGGAAACACCATATATTTT
NA,TRBV2,TRBJ2-1,20,TRBD1,CASRAGTGDPSYGHYNEQFF,TGTGCCAGCAGGGCCGGGACAGGGGATCCTTCCTACGGGCACTACAATGAGCAGTTCTTC
NA,TRBV19,TRBJ2-7,14,NA,CASRREGDSYEQYF,TGTGCCAGTAGAAGGGAAGGTGACTCCTACGAGCAGTACTTC
once,TRBV27,TRBJ2-5,16,NA,CASSDIQGEIQETQYF,TGTGCCAGCAGTGACATACAGGGTGAAATCCAAGAGACCCAGTACTTC
NA,TRBV29-1,TRBJ2-1,13,TRBD2,CSVLWREYNEQFF,TGCAGCGTTTTGTGGCGGGAGTACAATGAGCAGTTCTTC
NA,TRBV13,TRBJ2-1,13,TRBD1,CASSVTGGNEQFF,TGTGCCAGCAGCGTCACAGGGGGCAATGAGCAGTTCTTC
few,TRBV29-1,TRBJ1-1,11,NA,CSVRLNTEAFF,TGCAGCGTGCGACTAAACACTGAAGCTTTCTTT
NA,TRBV7-8,TRBJ1-5,15,NA,CASSSPGTAKNPQHF,TGTGCCAGCAGCTCCCCCGGGACTGCAAAGAATCCCCAGCATTTT
NA,TRBV29-1,TRBJ2-3,12,NA,CSGTGRADTQYF,TGCAGCGGGACAGGGAGGGCAGATACGCAGTATTTT
NA,TRBV7-9,TRBJ2-5,12,NA,CASSLDGGTQYF,TGTGCCAGCAGCTTAGATGGAGGGACCCAGTACTTC
NA,TRBV7-9,TRBJ2-5,13,NA,CASSSIGPETQYF,TGTGCCAGCAGCTCTATAGGGCCAGAGACCCAGTACTTC
NA,TRBV5-4,TRBJ2-4,13,NA,CASSLAGKNIQYF,TGTGCCAGCAGCTTGGCCGGGAAAAACATTCAGTACTTC
NA,TRBV27,TRBJ1-1,14,TRBD1,CASSPGQGMTEAFF,TGTGCCAGCAGTCCGGGACAGGGTATGACTGAAGCTTTCTTT
NA,TRBV19,TRBJ1-4,15,NA,CASSIVWRTNEKLFF,TGTGCCAGTAGTATTGTGTGGAGAACTAATGAAAAACTGTTTTTT
NA,TRBV28,TRBJ2-3,15,NA,CASSLGALSWDTQYF,TGTGCCAGCAGTTTAGGGGCCCTCAGCTGGGATACGCAGTATTTT
NA,TRBV5-1,TRBJ2-1,16,TRBD2,CASSLIREGYYNEQFF,TGCGCCAGCAGCTTAATTCGGGAGGGCTATTACAATGAGCAGTTCTTC
few,TRBV7-9,TRBJ1-1,16,NA,CASSLVGGRRDTEAFF,TGTGCCAGCAGCTTAGTAGGAGGTCGCAGGGACACTGAAGCTTTCTTT
NA,TRBV28,TRBJ2-7,14,NA,CASSFDSDSYEQYF,TGTGCCAGCAGTTTTGACAGCGACTCCTACGAGCAGTACTTC
NA,TRBV2,TRBJ2-3,15,NA,CASSRGQDSTDTQYF,TGTGCCAGCAGCCGGGGCCAAGACAGCACAGATACGCAGTATTTT
NA,TRBV5-1,TRBJ2-1,17,NA,CASSSEGNWVPHNEQFF,TGCGCCAGCAGCTCGGAAGGGAACTGGGTCCCCCACAATGAGCAGTTCTTC
NA,TRBV5-6,TRBJ2-7,12,TRBD1,CASSDRAYEQYF,TGTGCCAGCTCGGACAGGGCATACGAGCAGTACTTC
NA,TRBV11-2,TRBJ2-5,14,NA,CASSSVLGEETQYF,TGTGCCAGCAGCTCAGTCCTTGGGGAAGAGACCCAGTACTTC
NA,TRBV27,TRBJ2-7,14,NA,CASSLAGFPYEQYF,TGTGCCAGCAGTTTAGCGGGATTCCCCTACGAGCAGTACTTC
NA,TRBV27,TRBJ2-7,14,NA,CASSFTGSSYEQYF,TGTGCCAGCAGTTTCACAGGGAGCTCCTACGAGCAGTACTTC
NA,TRBV10-3,TRBJ2-7,15,NA,CAISDLRVERYEQYF,TGTGCCATCAGTGATTTAAGGGTTGAGCGGTACGAGCAGTACTTC